Below are 26 T cell receptor beta chains sequenced from a single sample in a study of chemoradiotherapy in HPV16-positive cancers. The method was immunoSEQ multiplex PCR; TCRdb's version includes in-frame clones alone and lacks a portion of them. This table holds 25,000 to 40,000 clones, 70% to 90% found once. Material: blood, obtained from a patient who underwent chemoradiotherapy. Every receptor here comes from a human donor with HPV-associated anogenital cancer.

The chain couples TRBV15 to TRBJ2-7, with D possibly matching TRBD1 (5 bases). Trimming pared 4 bases from V and 7 bases from J, leaving 17 bases between. The germline V gene encodes CDR1 LNHNV and CDR2 YYDKDF (reference sequence). The CDR3 is 14 residues long. CDR3 sequence (DNA): TGTGCCACCAGCACCTCCGGCAGGGTGAGTGAGCAGTACTTC. Amino acid sequence: CATSTSGRVSEQYF.

The chain links TRBV18 to TRBJ1-1, with TRBD1 as a possible D gene (6 bases). The ends were cut back, 6 bases at V and 1 base at J, with 21 bases in the middle. CDR1 and CDR2 from the germline V gene are KGHSH and LQKENI. This CDR3 is 17 amino acids long. The CDR3 bases are TGTGCCAGCTCTCCCCTCAGCGGGCAGGGGAAGAACACTGAAGCTTTCTTT. This encodes CASSPLSGQGKNTEAFF.

The rearrangement links TRBV12-1 to TRBJ2-1; the D call in the table, TRBD2, was not verified against the DNA. TRBV12-1 is labeled a pseudogene. This CDR3 region has 18 residues. CDR3 bases: TGTGCCAGCAGCTTTGAGGCTAGCGGGGGCCCTATTGGGGCTGAGCAGTTCTTC. Its translation is CASSFEASGGPIGAEQFF.

The chain combines TRBV9 with TRBJ1-3; unclear D gene. V lost 0 bases and J 4 bases, leaving 11 bases between the germline ends. Looked up from germline, CDR1 is SGDLS and CDR2 is YYNGEE. The CDR3 runs to 15 residues. CDR3 nucleotide sequence: TGTGCCAGCAGCGTAGAACCAACCCCAGGAAACACCATATATTTT. Translated, it gives CASSVEPTPGNTIYF.

The chain has TRBV6-5 and TRBJ2-2; D is unclear. The CDR3 is 11 residues long. The germline V gene has CDR1 MNHEY and CDR2 SVGAGI. V dropped 8 bases and J dropped 1 base, with 2 bases sitting between them. The DNA for the CDR3 is TGTGCCAGCGGGAACACCGGGGAGCTGTTTTTT. Its translation is CASGNTGELFF.

This rearrangement joins TRBV7-2 to TRBJ1-1; no firm D call. The CDR3 runs 12 residues. Germline-derived CDR1 and CDR2 are SGHTA and FQGNSA. V lost 1 base, J lost 8 bases, and 8 bases lay in between. CDR3 DNA sequence: TGTGCCAGCAGCTTAGAGGTGGGGGAAGCTTTCTTT. Protein: CASSLEVGEAFF.

The chain carries TRBV2 and TRBJ1-1; D not certain. This CDR3 is built from 17 residues. Looked up from germline, CDR1 is SNHLY and CDR2 is FYNNEI. The V end was cut by 2 bases, the J end by 1 base, with 17 bases between. The CDR3 is CASSELRRGLRNTEAFF. The DNA of the CDR3 is TGTGCCAGCAGTGAACTTCGGCGGGGTCTTAGGAACACTGAAGCTTTCTTT.

This chain joins TRBV27 and TRBJ1-2; 7 bases match TRBD1. Germline CDR1 reads MNHEY; CDR2 reads SMNVEV (reference sequence). V shed 5 bases and J 4 bases; nucleotides not matched to a gene: 7. This CDR3 has 14 amino acids. The DNA for the CDR3 is TGTGCCAGCAGTCGCCGGGACAGTCCCTATGGCTACACCTTC. Translated: CASSRRDSPYGYTF.

The chain uses TRBV5-1 and TRBJ1-1; no definite D call. Trimming took 6 bases from V and 1 from J, leaving 10 bases between them. The germline V gene encodes CDR1 SGHRS and CDR2 YFSETQ. This CDR3 is built from 13 residues. The CDR3 protein is CASKDQTNTEAFF. The CDR3 region has the DNA TGCGCCAGCAAGGACCAAACGAACACTGAAGCTTTCTTT.

The V and J genes are TRBV6-6 and TRBJ2-1; TRBD2 matches at 8 bases. This CDR3 has 16 amino acids. Germline V gene data show CDR1 as MNHNY and CDR2 as SVGAGI (reference sequence). The junction had 11 bases not matched to a gene; V was cut back by 5 bases and J by 5 bases. CDR3 sequence (DNA): TGTGCCAGCAGTCACCGGCTAGGCGGGGGGCACAATGAGCAGTTCTTC. Protein product: CASSHRLGGGHNEQFF.

The chain joins TRBV2 to TRBJ2-3; tentative D call: TRBD1 (6 bases). V shed 6 bases and J shed 5 bases, with 12 bases lying between them. Germline V gene data show CDR1 as SNHLY and CDR2 as FYNNEI. There are 13 residues in the CDR3. DNA of the CDR3: TGTGCCAGCAGAGGCCAGGGGAGAGATACGCAGTATTTT. Protein: CASRGQGRDTQYF. Complete variable domain (other parts from reference TRBV2 and TRBJ2-3): EPEVTQTPSHQVTQMGQEVILRCVPISNHLYFYWYRQILGQKVEFLVSFYNNEISEKSEIFDDQFSVERPDGSNFTLKIRSTKLEDSAMYFCASRGQGRDTQYFGPGTRLTVL.

The chain has TRBV2 and TRBJ2-7; D unresolved. Trimming stripped 5 bases from V and 7 bases from J, with 9 bases between. The CDR3 extends over 11 amino acids. The germline V gene has CDR1 SNHLY and CDR2 FYNNEI. The CDR3 reads CASSFLGEQYF. For the CDR3, the DNA is TGTGCCAGCAGTTTTTTAGGGGAGCAGTACTTC.

The sample holds one count of this clone. The rearrangement joins TRBV5-1 to TRBJ2-5, with D perhaps TRBD2 (6 bases). Germline V CDR1 and CDR2: SGHRS, YFSETQ. The CDR3 length is 15 residues. The V and J ends lost 0 bases and 0 bases respectively, with 9 bases between them. The CDR3 nucleotides are TGCGCCAGCAGCTTGGTGGCGGGGCACCAAGAGACCCAGTACTTC. Protein sequence: CASSLVAGHQETQYF.

The chain has TRBV9 and TRBJ2-3; 7 nucleotides match TRBD1. The length of the CDR3 is 16 residues. Germline loops: CDR1 SGDLS, CDR2 YYNGEE. Trimming cost V 1 base and J 4 bases; bases outside gene matches: 9. The CDR3 region is CASSVLSTGWADTQYF. The CDR3 bases are TGTGCCAGCAGCGTACTCTCGACAGGGTGGGCAGATACGCAGTATTTT.

The chain employs TRBV28 and TRBJ1-6, with TRBD1 matching 8 bases. This CDR3 is 13 amino acids long. V shed 8 bases, J shed 10 bases, and the junction held 7 bases outside the gene matches. Germline loops: CDR1 MDHEN, CDR2 SYDVKM. In nucleotides, the CDR3 is TGTGCCAGCCGCGGACAGGGACGGTCACCCCTCCACTTT. Its translation is CASRGQGRSPLHF.

Here the CDR3 DNA reads TGTGCCAGCAGCCAAAATATAGGCCCCTACAATGAGCAGTTCTTC. The encoded protein is CASSQNIGPYNEQFF. The rearrangement joins TRBV11-2 to TRBJ2-1; no clear D. This CDR3 is built from 15 residues. V lost 5 bases and J lost 2, with 13 bases in between. Germline values: CDR1 SGHAT, CDR2 FQNNGV.

The V call is TRBV2, the J call TRBJ2-1, with TRBD2 identical over 7 bases. V lost 8 bases and J lost 4; bases outside the gene matches: 8. The germline V gene encodes CDR1 SNHLY and CDR2 FYNNEI. This CDR3 region has 14 residues. The CDR3 DNA sequence: TGTGCCAGCGAGCGACTAGCAAATTACAATGAGCAGTTCTTC. It yields the protein CASERLANYNEQFF.

This chain connects TRBV6-6 to TRBJ2-7; D ambiguous. The germline V and J ends were trimmed by 0 bases and 5 bases, with 5 bases remaining between them. In germline, CDR1 is MNHNY, CDR2 SVGAGI (reference sequence). There are 12 residues in the CDR3. The DNA for the CDR3 is TGTGCCAGCAGTTACTCGGGCGACGAGCAGTACTTC. Its protein is CASSYSGDEQYF.

V is TRBV6-1 and J is TRBJ1-5, with 8 bases identical to TRBD1. Germline V gene data show CDR1 as MNHNS and CDR2 as SASEGT. V was pared by 6 bases and J by 7 bases, with 11 bases of the junction left unmatched. The CDR3 is 15 residues long. The CDR3 nucleotides are TGTGCCAGCAGCAATCAGGGGGCGCGAGGGCAGCCCCAGCATTTT. It specifies CASSNQGARGQPQHF.

This sequence joins TRBV2 and TRBJ1-1, with 8 positions matching TRBD1. The CDR3 length is 14 residues. Germline values: CDR1 SNHLY, CDR2 FYNNEI. J was trimmed by 8 bases and V by 0 bases; bases with no gene match: 5. The CDR3 region has the DNA TGTGCCAGCAGTGAAGCTGCGGACAGGGTGGAAGCTTTCTTT. Protein product: CASSEAADRVEAFF.

This clone has more than one count but fewer than ten. The V gene is TRBV5-5, the J gene TRBJ1-5, with D possibly being TRBD1 (6 bases). The CDR3 runs 15 residues. Between the trimmed V and J ends, which lost 2 bases and 4 bases, there was a span of 13 bases. Germline V CDR1 and CDR2: SGHKS, YYEKEE (reference sequence). CDR3 loop: CASSFIRGRNQPQHF. For the CDR3, the DNA is TGTGCCAGCAGCTTCATCAGGGGACGAAATCAGCCCCAGCATTTT.

The chain combines TRBV30 with TRBJ1-2; unclear D gene. V was pared by 4 bases and J by 4 bases, with 13 bases between. The CDR3 has 13 amino acids. Germline V gene sequence: CDR1 GTSNPN, CDR2 SVGIG (reference sequence). CDR3 in amino acids: CAWNPGRAYGYTF. DNA for the CDR3: TGTGCCTGGAACCCGGGCCGCGCCTATGGCTACACCTTC.

This chain joins TRBV5-1 and TRBJ2-5, with 10 bases fitting TRBD1. Gene TRBJ2-7 matches the end of the DNA better, so the J call may be wrong. The CDR3 covers 15 residues. CDR1 is SGHRS, CDR2 YFSETQ, per germline. This CDR3 is CASSLRDRGSYEQYF. The CDR3 region has the DNA TGCGCCAGCAGCTTGCGGGACAGGGGTTCCTACGAGCAGTACTTC.

The chain joins TRBV15 to TRBJ1-4; the D is unclear. V lost 3 bases and J lost 5, with 10 bases in between. This CDR3 comprises 14 residues. Germline CDR1 is LNHNV and CDR2 is YYDKDF (reference sequence). As DNA, the CDR3 is TGTGCCACCAGCAGTGGTACAAGAAATGAAAAACTGTTTTTT. It specifies CATSSGTRNEKLFF.

Concerning this clone: At one of its ends the junction is not consistent with the germline gene, which may arise from a read error. The chain carries TRBV4-1 and TRBJ2-1, with 7 bases matching TRBD2. The CDR3 covers 17 residues. The V gene's germline CDR1 is MGHRA and CDR2 YSYEKL. This CDR3 is CAGSQAGPGSAYNEQFF. CDR3 nucleotide sequence: TGCGCCGGCAGCCAAGCGGGGCCTGGATCAGCTTACAATGAGCAGTTCTTC.

V usage is TRBV5-8 and J usage is TRBJ1-6; D not resolved. Germline V gene data show CDR1 as SGHTS and CDR2 as YDEGEE. The ends were cut back, 1 base at V and 2 bases at J, with 7 bases in the middle. The CDR3 covers 15 residues. CDR3 amino acids: CASSLRGTYNSPLHF. CDR3 bases: TGTGCCAGCAGCTTGCGGGGAACCTATAATTCACCCCTCCACTTT.